This T cell receptor beta chain was identified during a study of human T cells and chemical hapten exposure. With 0 bases clipped from V and 2 bases from J, the junction kept 10 bases outside the gene matches. Germline CDR1 reads SGHKS; CDR2 reads YYEKEE (reference sequence). CDR3 length equals 18 residues. Study-wide findings and caveats: TCRs exceeding a frequency of 1 in 1000 stayed unchanged under DPC sensitization.

It was the library that attached unique molecular identifiers to individual cDNA molecules. TCRdb called the RACE reads again in MiXCR, with one record for every CDR3 protein. The sample yields 65,000 to 95,000 distinct CDR3 sequences, around 9.4% seen once. With respect to this clonotype: The antigen remains undetermined.

Time point noted: healthy volunteer bleed at 6 weeks. The authors extracted total RNA from unfractionated whole blood. The J gene is TRBJ1-1, the V gene TRBV5-5; 10 bases are shared with TRBD1. Sample: whole blood. The receptor's source is a female donor in good health. Some clones in this sample may be carry-over from other donors' samples. The CDR3 loop reads CASSLAWTGGLSNTEAFF. Here the CDR3 DNA reads TGTGCCAGCAGCTTGGCTTGGACAGGGGGGTTGAGCAACACTGAAGCTTTCTTT.